Below, one TCR beta chain is given with its context. V trimming: 4 bases; J trimming: 0 bases; junction bases outside the gene matches: 2. The CDR3 has 15 amino acids. Germline values: CDR1 MGHRA, CDR2 YSYEKL. This sample is drawn from a study of blood T cell repertoires in COVID-19. Turning to the study itself: Samples taken during acute and convalescent COVID-19 were collected in the United States, Italy and Spain. Sources were T cells, B-cell-depleted T cells, or PBMCs; the material itself was cDNA or gDNA.

Some clones are missing from TCRdb's copy, which holds only in-frame ones; the method was immunoSEQ multiplex PCR. The data contain some 66,000 clones, roughly 84% of them singletons. The sequence came from a man aged 50 or older with active COVID-19. The V and J genes are TRBV4-1 and TRBJ2-7, with TRBD2 matching 11 bases. The sample comprised peripheral blood. The CDR3 sequence: CASSPTSGGSYEQYF. CDR3 nucleotide sequence: TGCGCCAGCAGCCCAACTAGCGGGGGCTCCTACGAGCAGTACTTC.